This TCR beta chain was retrieved from a study of shared clonotypes between healthy human individuals (dated by TCRdb to 2018 to 2020). Notes on the research overall: The cohort comprised a couple of women and a few men aged 18 to 49 years. For each donor, three plates each were used for CD4 naive and CD4 memory, two plates were used for CD8 naive, and one plate was used for CD8 memory. To estimate repertoire size and how much clonotypes are shared between individuals, the study performed deep sequencing of blood TCR repertoires from five healthy adults. Different laboratories and diverse techniques were used to prepare libraries and sequence TCR repertoires, to increase sequencing depth and limit assay-specific biases. Between about 0.8 and 9 billion PBMCs per donor were obtained by leukapheresis. Study-level results and caveats: Pairwise subsampling indicated that sequencing depth was expected to affect the degree of clonotype sharing among donors. Across a handful of donors, approximately 5% of naive CD4, around 3.3% of naive CD8, under 2.5% of memory CD4, and over 0.35% of memory CD8 clonotypes were shared. Sampling was restricted to blood, and TCR repertoires in tissue are likely to differ from TCR repertoires in blood. Rarefaction of sorted-subset datasets indicated incomplete sequencing despite the large sequencing depth. Naive subsets generally had larger estimated clonotype richness than memory subsets did. Higher generation probabilities were observed for clonotypes shared by all four sorted-subset donors than for non-shared clonotypes. The small number of donors limited the genetic and exposure-history diversity represented.

A word on this clone: What antigen it recognizes has not been identified. No quality values exist for individual bases; no much larger clone is one base distant.

The donors were healthy, HIV-negative adults with no recently reported acute infections or vaccinations. Only Caucasian adults living in Nashville, Tennessee, USA were represented among the donors. CD4+ T cells were enriched by magnetic negative selection, after which naive cells were positively selected on CD45RA and the negative fraction was taken as the memory subset. Blood was obtained by leukapheresis, after which PBMCs were separated by Ficoll-Histopaque density gradient centrifugation and cryopreserved in liquid nitrogen vapor phase. Analytical flow cytometry was used to check the purity and quantity of every magnetically sorted T cell population. Genomic DNA was isolated from every sorted fraction and measured by UV absorbance on a Nanodrop 2000c. TCR CDR3 regions were amplified from genomic DNA by multiplex PCR using the deep immunoSEQ assay. For each cell subset, the extracted genomic DNA was distributed evenly across all wells of several immunoSEQ 96-well plates, and each plate served as one replicate. For sorted subsets, about 0.2 ug genomic DNA, equal to tens of thousands of T cell genomes, was loaded into each replicate PCR. The purified libraries were quantified using a Qubit 3.0 fluorometer, sized with a Bioanalyzer 2100, and then quantified again using the KAPA Library Quantification kit. A separate single-read 150-cycle Illumina NextSeq 550 flow cell was used to sequence each immunoSEQ 96-well plate. Regarding the original processing steps: The immunoSEQ output contained only junctional sequences without quality scores, so filtering could not match that applied to full-length reads. To assign V/J genes and CDR3, sequences were annotated using PyIR, a Python wrapper for IgBLAST v1.9, with IMGT germline references. Reads with weak V/J assignments (E-value above 1e-6), missing CDR3, stop codons, out-of-frame junctions, or ambiguous translated residues were removed. V3J clonotypes were defined as sequences sharing an identical inferred V gene, J gene, and CDR3 amino acid sequence. Percentage overlap between repertoires was calculated by dividing the number of shared unique clonotypes by the size of the smaller repertoire. Repertoire richness was assessed with RTK rarefaction, the Chao1 estimator, and Recon v2.1 estimates of unobserved clonotypes. For all TCRbeta clonotypes obtained by the gDNA method from a few donors, generation probabilities were computed with OLGA. TCRdb took over this immuneACCESS table, retaining in-frame rearrangements with V and J assigned. Such tables are incomplete; in checked studies, under half of the missing clones stem from an unresolved V gene, and the remainder is unexplained. V, J and clone size are taken as reported in that table, and D and trimming were inferred from the DNA itself. Recorded for this sample are roughly 640,000 clones; approximately 79% of them occurred a single time. Over 1.5% of the sample belongs to the ten largest clones.

There are 16 amino acids in the CDR3, from cysteine to phenylalanine inclusive. The retained sequence is limited to the CDR3, 48 bases, with the frame set at the first base. Per the germline V gene, MGHRA is the CDR1 and YSYEKL is the CDR2. V trim: 6 bases; J trim: 5 bases; unmatched bases: 9. The source of this sequence is a young woman in good health. The receptor chain draws on TRBV4-1 and TRBJ2-1, and TRBD2 matches 11 of the central bases. Sequencing was done on a sample of memory CD4+ T cells sorted from blood. This specimen's cell subset or site label, interpreted: CD45RA-negative fraction. The nucleotide sequence is TGCGCCAGCAGACCATGGATGACTAGCGGGGACAATGAGCAGTTCTTC. Protein translation: CASRPWMTSGDNEQFF.